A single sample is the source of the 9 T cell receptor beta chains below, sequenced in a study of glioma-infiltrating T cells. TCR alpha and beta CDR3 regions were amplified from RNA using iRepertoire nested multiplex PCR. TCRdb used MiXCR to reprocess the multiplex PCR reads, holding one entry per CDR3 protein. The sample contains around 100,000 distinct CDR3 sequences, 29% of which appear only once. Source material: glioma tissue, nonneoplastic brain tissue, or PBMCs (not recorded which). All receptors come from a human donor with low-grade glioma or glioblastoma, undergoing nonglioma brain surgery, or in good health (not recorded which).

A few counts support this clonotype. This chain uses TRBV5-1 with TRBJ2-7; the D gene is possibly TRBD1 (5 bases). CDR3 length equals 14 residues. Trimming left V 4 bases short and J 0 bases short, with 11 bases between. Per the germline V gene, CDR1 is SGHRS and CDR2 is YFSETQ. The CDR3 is CASSMTASSYEQYF. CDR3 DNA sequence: TGCGCCAGCAGCATGACAGCTAGCTCCTACGAGCAGTACTTC. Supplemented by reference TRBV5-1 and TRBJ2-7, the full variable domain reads KAGVTQTPRYLIKTRGQQVTLSCSPISGHRSVSWYQQTPGQGLQFLFEYFSETQRNKGNFPGRFSGRQFSNSRSEMNVSTLELGDSALYLCASSMTASSYEQYFGPGTRLTVT.

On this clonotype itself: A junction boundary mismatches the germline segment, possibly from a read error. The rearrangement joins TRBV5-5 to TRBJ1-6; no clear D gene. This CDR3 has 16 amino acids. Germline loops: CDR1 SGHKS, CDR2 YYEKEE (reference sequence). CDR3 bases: TGTGCCAGCAGCCGTGCACCGAGCTCCTATAAATCACCCCTCCACTTT. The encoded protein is CASSRAPSSYKSPLHF.

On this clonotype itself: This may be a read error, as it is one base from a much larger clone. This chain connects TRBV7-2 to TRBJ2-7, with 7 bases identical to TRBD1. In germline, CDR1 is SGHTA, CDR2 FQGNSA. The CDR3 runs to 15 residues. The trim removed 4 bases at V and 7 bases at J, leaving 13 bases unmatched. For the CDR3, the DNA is TGTGCCAGCAGCTCTCCGACAGGGTTGGCCAATGAGCAGTACTTC. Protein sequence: CASSSPTGLANEQYF. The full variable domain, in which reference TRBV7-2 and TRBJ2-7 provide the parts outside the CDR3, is GAGVSQSPSNKVTEKGKDVELRCDPISGHTALYWYRQSLGQGLEFLIYFQGNSAPDKSGLPSDRFSAERTGGSVSTLTIQRTQQEDSAVYLCASSSPTGLANEQYFGPGTRLTVT.

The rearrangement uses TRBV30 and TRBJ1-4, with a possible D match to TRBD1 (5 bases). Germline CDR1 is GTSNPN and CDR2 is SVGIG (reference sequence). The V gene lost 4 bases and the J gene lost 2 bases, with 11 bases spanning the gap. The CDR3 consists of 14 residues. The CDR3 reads CAWKGISTNEKLFF. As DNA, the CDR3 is TGTGCCTGGAAGGGGATAAGCACTAATGAAAAACTGTTTTTT. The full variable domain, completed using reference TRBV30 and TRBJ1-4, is SQTIHQWPATLVQPVGSPLSLECTVEGTSNPNLYWYRQAAGRGLQLLFYSVGIGQISSEVPQNLSASRPQDRQFILSSKKLLLSDSGFYLCAWKGISTNEKLFFGSGTQLSVL.

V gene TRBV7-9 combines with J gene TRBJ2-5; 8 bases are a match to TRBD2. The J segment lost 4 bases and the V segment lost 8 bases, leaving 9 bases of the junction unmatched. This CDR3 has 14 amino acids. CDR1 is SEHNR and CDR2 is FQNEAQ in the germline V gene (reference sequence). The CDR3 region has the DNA TGTGCCAGCGGCTCCTTAGGGACTAGAGAGACCCAGTACTTC. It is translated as CASGSLGTRETQYF.

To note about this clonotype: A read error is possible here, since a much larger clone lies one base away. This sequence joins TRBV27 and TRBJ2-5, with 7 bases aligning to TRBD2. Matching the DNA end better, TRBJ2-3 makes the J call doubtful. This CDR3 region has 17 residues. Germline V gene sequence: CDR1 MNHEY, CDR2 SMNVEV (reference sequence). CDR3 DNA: TGTGCCAGCAGAGGAGGTAGATCCCGGGGGGTCGCGGATACACAGTATTTT. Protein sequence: CASRGGRSRGVADTQYF.

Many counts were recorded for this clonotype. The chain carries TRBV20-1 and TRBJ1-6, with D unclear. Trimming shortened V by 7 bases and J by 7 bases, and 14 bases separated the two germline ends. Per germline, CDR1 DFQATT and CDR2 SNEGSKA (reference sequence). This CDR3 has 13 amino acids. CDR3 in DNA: TGCAGTGGTGAAGACCAGCGGAATTCACCCCTCCACTTT. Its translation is CSGEDQRNSPLHF.

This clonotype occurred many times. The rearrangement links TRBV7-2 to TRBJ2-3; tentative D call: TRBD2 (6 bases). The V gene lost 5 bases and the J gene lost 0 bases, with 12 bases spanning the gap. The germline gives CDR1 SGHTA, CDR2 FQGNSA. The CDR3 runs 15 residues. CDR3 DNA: TGTGCCAGCAGCGCGGACTACCTAAGCACAGATACGCAGTATTTT. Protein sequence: CASSADYLSTDTQYF. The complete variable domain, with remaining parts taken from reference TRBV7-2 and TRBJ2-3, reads GAGVSQSPSNKVTEKGKDVELRCDPISGHTALYWYRQSLGQGLEFLIYFQGNSAPDKSGLPSDRFSAERTGGSVSTLTIQRTQQEDSAVYLCASSADYLSTDTQYFGPGTRLTVL.

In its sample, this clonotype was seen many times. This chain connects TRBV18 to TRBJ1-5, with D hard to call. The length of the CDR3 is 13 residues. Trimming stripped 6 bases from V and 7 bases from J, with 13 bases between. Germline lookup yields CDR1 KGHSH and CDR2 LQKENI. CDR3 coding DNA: TGTGCCAGCTCGGTAGACGGTGTGCAGCCCCAGCATTTT. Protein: CASSVDGVQPQHF.